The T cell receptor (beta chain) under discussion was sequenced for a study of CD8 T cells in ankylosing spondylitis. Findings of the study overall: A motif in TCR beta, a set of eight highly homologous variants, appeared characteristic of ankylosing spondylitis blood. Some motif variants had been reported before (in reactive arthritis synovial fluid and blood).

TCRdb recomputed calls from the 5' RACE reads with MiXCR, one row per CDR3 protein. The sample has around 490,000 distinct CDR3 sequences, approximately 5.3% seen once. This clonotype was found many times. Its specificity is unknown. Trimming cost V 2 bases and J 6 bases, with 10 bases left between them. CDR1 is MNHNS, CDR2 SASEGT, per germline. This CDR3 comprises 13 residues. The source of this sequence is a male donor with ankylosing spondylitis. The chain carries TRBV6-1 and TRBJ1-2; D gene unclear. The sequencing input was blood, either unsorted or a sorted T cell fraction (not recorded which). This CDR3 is CASSEQAQDGYTF. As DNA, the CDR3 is TGTGCCAGCAGTGAACAGGCGCAGGATGGCTACACCTTC.